This TCR beta chain was observed in a study of breast tumors, draining lymph nodes, adjacent tissues. Breast cancer patients provided tissue from their axillary draining lymph nodes. Points on this clonotype: Antigen unknown.

The study, taken as a whole, reports: Findings are consistent with lymph node origin and intratumoral expansion of most tumor T cells. Tumors had less TCR diversity than lymph nodes, more than nontumor tissue. Tumor T cell lymph node origin was a supported hypothesis, not proven.

In TCRdb, the multiplex PCR reads were re-called with MiXCR into one record per CDR3 protein. The table shows nearly 200,000 distinct CDR3 sequences, with around a third occurring only once. Per the germline V gene, CDR1 is SGHAT and CDR2 is FQNNGV. The CDR3 totals 15 residues. Unmatched junction bases numbered 10, after V lost 5 bases and J lost 5 bases. What was sequenced was axillary lymph node tissue. The origin of this receptor is a female donor with breast cancer. Some clones in this sample may be carry-over from other donors' samples. The chain recombines TRBV11-2 with TRBJ2-7; 9 bases map to TRBD2. DNA for the CDR3: TGTGCCAGCAGCCCAATAGCGGGAGCCGTCCACGAGCAGTACTTC. This encodes CASSPIAGAVHEQYF.